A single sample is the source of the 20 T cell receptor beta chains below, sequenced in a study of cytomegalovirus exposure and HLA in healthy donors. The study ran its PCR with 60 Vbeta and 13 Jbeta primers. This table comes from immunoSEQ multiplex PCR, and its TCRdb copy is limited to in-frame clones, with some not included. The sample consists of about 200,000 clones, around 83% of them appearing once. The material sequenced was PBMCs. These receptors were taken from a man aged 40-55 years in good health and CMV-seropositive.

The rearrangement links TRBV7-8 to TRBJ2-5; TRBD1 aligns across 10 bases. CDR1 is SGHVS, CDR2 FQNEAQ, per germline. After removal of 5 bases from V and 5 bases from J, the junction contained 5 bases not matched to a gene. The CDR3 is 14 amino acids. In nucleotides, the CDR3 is TGTGCCAGCAGCATGACAGGGGGCGTTGAGACCCAGTACTTC. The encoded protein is CASSMTGGVETQYF.

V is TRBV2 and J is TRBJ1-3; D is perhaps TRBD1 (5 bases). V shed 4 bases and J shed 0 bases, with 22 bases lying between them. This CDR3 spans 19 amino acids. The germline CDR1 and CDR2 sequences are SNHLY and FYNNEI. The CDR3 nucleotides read TGTGCCAGCAGTGTACGGGGGACCTCATTCGGAAGCTCTGGAAACACCATATATTTT. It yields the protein CASSVRGTSFGSSGNTIYF. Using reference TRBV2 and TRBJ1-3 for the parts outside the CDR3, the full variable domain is EPEVTQTPSHQVTQMGQEVILRCVPISNHLYFYWYRQILGQKVEFLVSFYNNEISEKSEIFDDQFSVERPDGSNFTLKIRSTKLEDSAMYFCASSVRGTSFGSSGNTIYFGEGSWLTVV.

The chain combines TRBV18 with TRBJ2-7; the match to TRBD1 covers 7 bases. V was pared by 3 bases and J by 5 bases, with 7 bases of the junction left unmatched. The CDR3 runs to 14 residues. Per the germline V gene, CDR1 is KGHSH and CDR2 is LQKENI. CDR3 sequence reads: CASSPTGISDEQYF. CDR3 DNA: TGTGCCAGCTCACCGACAGGGATTTCCGACGAGCAGTACTTC.

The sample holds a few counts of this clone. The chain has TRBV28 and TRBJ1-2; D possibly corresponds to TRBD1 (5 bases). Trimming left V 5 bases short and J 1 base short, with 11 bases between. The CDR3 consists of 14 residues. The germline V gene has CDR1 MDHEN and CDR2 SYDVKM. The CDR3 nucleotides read TGTGCCAGCAGTCAGGGTAGGGATAACTATGGCTACACCTTC. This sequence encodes CASSQGRDNYGYTF.

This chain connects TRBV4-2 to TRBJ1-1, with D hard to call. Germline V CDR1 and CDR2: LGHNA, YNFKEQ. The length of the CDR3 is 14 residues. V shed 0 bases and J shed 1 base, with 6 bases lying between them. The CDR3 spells CASSQDYGNTEAFF. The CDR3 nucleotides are TGTGCCAGCAGCCAAGATTACGGGAACACTGAAGCTTTCTTT.

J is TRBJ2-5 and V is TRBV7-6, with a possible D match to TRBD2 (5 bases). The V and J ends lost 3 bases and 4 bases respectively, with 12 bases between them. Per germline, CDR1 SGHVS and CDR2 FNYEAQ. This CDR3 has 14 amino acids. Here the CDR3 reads CASSFRGLTETQYF. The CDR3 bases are TGTGCCAGCAGCTTTAGAGGGCTAACAGAGACCCAGTACTTC.

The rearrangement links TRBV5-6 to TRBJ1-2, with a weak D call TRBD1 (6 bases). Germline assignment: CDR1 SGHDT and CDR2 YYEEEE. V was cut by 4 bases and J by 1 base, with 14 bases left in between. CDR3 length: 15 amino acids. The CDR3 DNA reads TGTGCCAGCAGCCCCCAGGGGCTCCATAACTATGGCTACACCTTC. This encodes CASSPQGLHNYGYTF.

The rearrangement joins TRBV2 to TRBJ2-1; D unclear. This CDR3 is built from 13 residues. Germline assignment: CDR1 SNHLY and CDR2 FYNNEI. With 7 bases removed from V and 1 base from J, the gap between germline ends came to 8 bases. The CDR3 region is CASKFTSYNEQFF. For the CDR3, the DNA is TGTGCCAGCAAGTTTACATCCTACAATGAGCAGTTCTTC. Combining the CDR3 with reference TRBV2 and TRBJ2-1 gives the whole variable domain EPEVTQTPSHQVTQMGQEVILRCVPISNHLYFYWYRQILGQKVEFLVSFYNNEISEKSEIFDDQFSVERPDGSNFTLKIRSTKLEDSAMYFCASKFTSYNEQFFGPGTRLTVL.

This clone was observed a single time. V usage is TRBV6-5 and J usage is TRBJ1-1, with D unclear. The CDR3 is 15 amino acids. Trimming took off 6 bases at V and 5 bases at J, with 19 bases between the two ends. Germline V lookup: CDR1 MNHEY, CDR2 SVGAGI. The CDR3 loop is CASSSLGSGETEAFF. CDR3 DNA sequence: TGTGCCAGCAGCTCCCTAGGGAGTGGGGAAACTGAAGCTTTCTTT.

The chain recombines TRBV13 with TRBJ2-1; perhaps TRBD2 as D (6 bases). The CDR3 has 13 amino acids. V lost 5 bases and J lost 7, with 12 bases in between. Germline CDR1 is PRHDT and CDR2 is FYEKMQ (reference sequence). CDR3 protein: CASSPRRGNEQFF. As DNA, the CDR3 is TGTGCCAGCAGCCCTAGGCGGGGAAATGAGCAGTTCTTC.

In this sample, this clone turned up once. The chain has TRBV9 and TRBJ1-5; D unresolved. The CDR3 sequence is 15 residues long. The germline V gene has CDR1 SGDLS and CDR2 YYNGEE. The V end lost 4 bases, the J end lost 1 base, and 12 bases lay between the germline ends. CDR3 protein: CASSHSGLSNQPQHF. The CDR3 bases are TGTGCCAGCAGCCACTCGGGTCTCAGCAATCAGCCCCAGCATTTT.

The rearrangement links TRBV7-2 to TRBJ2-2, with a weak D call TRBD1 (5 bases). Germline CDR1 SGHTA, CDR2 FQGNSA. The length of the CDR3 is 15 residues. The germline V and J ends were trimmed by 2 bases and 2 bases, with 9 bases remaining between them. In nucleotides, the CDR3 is TGTGCCAGCAGCTTACAGGGCGATAACACCGGGGAGCTGTTTTTT. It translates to CASSLQGDNTGELFF.

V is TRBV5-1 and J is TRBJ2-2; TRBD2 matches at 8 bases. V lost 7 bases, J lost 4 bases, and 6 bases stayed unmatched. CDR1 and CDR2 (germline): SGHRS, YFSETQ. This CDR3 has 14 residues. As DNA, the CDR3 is TGCGCCAGCCGGAGGACTAGCTCCACCGGGGAGCTGTTTTTT. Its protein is CASRRTSSTGELFF. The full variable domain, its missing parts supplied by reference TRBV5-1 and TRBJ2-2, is KAGVTQTPRYLIKTRGQQVTLSCSPISGHRSVSWYQQTPGQGLQFLFEYFSETQRNKGNFPGRFSGRQFSNSRSEMNVSTLELGDSALYLCASRRTSSTGELFFGEGSRLTVL.

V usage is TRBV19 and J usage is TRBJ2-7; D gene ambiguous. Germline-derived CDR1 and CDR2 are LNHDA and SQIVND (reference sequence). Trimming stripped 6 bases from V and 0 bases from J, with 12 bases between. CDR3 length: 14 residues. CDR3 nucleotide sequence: TGTGCCAGTAGCCAGGATACGGTCTCCTACGAGCAGTACTTC. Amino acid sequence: CASSQDTVSYEQYF.

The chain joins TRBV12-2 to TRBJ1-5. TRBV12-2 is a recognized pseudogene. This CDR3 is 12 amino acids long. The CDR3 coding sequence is TGTGCCCTGCTGGAGAAGAGACAGCCCCAGCATTTT. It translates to CALLEKRQPQHF.

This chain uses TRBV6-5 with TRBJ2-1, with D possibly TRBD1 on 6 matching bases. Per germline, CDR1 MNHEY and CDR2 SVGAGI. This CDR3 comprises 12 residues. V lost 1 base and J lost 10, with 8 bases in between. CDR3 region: CASSYFGQEQFF. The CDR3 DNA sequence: TGTGCCAGCAGTTACTTTGGACAGGAGCAGTTCTTC.

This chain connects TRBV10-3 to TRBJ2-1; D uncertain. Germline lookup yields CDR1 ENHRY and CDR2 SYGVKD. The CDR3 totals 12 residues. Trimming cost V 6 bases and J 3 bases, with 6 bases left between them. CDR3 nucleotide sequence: TGTGCCATCAGCGAACTCTACAATGAGCAGTTCTTC. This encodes CAISELYNEQFF.

The CDR3 is CSVVVITEAFF. CDR3 nucleotide sequence: TGCAGCGTTGTAGTGATCACTGAAGCTTTCTTT. The genes are TRBV29-1 and TRBJ1-1, with D unclear. Trimming left V 4 bases short and J 4 bases short, with 7 bases between. This CDR3 region has 11 residues. Germline V lookup: CDR1 SQVTM, CDR2 ANQGSEA.

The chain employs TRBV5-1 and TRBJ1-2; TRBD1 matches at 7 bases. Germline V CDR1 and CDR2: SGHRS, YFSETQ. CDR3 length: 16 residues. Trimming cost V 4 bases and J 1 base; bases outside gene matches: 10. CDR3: CASSPGTDLLNYGYTF. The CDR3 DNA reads TGCGCCAGCAGCCCTGGGACAGACCTGCTTAACTATGGCTACACCTTC.

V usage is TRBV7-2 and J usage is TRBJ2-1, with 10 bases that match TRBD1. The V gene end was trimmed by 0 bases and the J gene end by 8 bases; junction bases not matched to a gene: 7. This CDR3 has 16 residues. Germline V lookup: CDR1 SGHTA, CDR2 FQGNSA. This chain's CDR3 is CASSLAGTGDLDEQFF. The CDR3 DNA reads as TGTGCCAGCAGCTTAGCGGGGACAGGGGACCTAGATGAGCAGTTCTTC.